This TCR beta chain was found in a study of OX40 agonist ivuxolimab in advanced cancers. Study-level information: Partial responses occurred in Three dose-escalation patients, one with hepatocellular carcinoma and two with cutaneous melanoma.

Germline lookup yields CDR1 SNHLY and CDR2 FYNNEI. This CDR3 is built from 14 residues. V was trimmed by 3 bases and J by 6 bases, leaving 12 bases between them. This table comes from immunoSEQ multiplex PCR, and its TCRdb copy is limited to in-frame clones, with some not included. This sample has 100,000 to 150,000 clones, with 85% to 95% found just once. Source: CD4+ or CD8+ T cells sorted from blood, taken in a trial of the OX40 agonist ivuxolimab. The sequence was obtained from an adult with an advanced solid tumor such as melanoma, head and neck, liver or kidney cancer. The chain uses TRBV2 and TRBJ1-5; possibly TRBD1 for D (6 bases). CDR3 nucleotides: TGTGCCAGCAGTGATTTAACAGGGCGTCAGCCCCAGCATTTT. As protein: CASSDLTGRQPQHF.